The present entry profiles one T cell receptor (beta chain) with its context. Its antigen remains unidentified. V was pared by 3 bases and J by 1 base, with 13 bases between. This CDR3 has 15 amino acids. In germline, CDR1 is SGDLS, CDR2 YYNGEE. The data were obtained in a study of T-cell reconstitution after alpha-beta-depleted transplantation in children. Study observations and caveats: At day 60, the high TCRbeta diversity found in some patients originated from recipient T cells and thymic progenitors that had survived. One year post-transplant, T-cell counts and diversity were largely derived from T cells produced anew. The study reportedly traced alpha-beta T cells about two months after transplant to several hundred expanded graft clones.

TCRbeta library preparation incorporated unique molecular identifiers. In TCRdb, the PCR reads were re-called with MiXCR into one record per CDR3 protein. The sample holds over 100,000 distinct CDR3 sequences, 4.5% to 7.5% seen once. The TCR sequence derives from a female patient between 2 and 10 years old who had a stem cell transplant for Fanconi anemia, so the T cells may come from the graft donor. Sequences were derived from PBMCs, mostly from graft donor cells, sampled 60 days after TCRalphabeta/CD19-depleted stem cell transplant. The chain combines TRBV9 with TRBJ2-5, with D possibly matching TRBD2 (6 bases). CDR3 amino acids: CASSALTGLQETQYF. For the CDR3, the DNA is TGTGCCAGCAGCGCCTTGACGGGACTCCAAGAGACCCAGTACTTC.